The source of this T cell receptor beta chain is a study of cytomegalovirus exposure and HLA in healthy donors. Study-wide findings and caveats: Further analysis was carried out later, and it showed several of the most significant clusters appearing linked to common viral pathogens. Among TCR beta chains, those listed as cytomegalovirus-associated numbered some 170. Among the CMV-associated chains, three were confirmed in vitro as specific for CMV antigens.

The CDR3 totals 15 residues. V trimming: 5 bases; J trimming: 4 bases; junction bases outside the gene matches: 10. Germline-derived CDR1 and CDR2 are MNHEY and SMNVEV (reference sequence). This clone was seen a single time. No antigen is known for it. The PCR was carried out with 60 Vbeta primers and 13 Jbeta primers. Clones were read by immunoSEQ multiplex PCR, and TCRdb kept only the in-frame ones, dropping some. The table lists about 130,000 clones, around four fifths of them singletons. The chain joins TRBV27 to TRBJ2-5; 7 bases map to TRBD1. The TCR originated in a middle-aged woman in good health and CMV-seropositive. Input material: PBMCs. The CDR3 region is CASSPRQGLIETQYF. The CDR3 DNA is TGTGCCAGCAGTCCTCGACAGGGTTTGATAGAGACCCAGTACTTC.